This is a list of T cell receptor beta chains from one sample in a study of CD8 T cells in ankylosing spondylitis. One entry per CDR3 protein results from TCRdb running MiXCR on the 5' RACE reads. The sample holds 290,000 or so distinct CDR3 sequences, around 21% seen once. The material sequenced was blood, either unsorted or a sorted T cell fraction (not recorded which). All receptors come from a female donor with ankylosing spondylitis or in good health (not recorded which). CDR3s include the opening cysteine and the closing phenylalanine or tryptophan. A D gene is named only where the DNA matches it firmly. Some rows mark clone size as missing; the rest say once, few, many or name a class of expanded clone.

v_gene: TRBV29-1
j_gene: TRBJ2-1
abundance: many
d_gene: -
CDR3aa: CSVEPPQFF
CDR3nt: TGCAGCGTTGAACCCCCCCAGTTCTTC

v_gene: TRBV29-1
j_gene: TRBJ2-1
abundance: many
d_gene: -
CDR3aa: CSVKGYDEQFF
CDR3nt: TGCAGCGTTAAAGGGTACGATGAGCAGTTCTTC

v_gene: TRBV6-1
j_gene: TRBJ2-7
abundance: -
d_gene: TRBD2
CDR3aa: CASTSLAGGPLYEQYF
CDR3nt: TGTGCCAGCACCTCCTTAGCGGGAGGGCCCTTGTACGAGCAGTACTTC

v_gene: TRBV7-9
j_gene: TRBJ1-2
abundance: -
d_gene: TRBD1
CDR3aa: CASSSTGTLSDGYTF
CDR3nt: TGTGCCAGCAGCTCGACAGGGACGCTTTCGGATGGCTACACCTTC

v_gene: TRBV11-2
j_gene: TRBJ1-2
abundance: -
d_gene: -
CDR3aa: CASSPQEQHTF
CDR3nt: TGTGCCAGCAGCCCACAAGAGCAGCACACCTTC

v_gene: TRBV29-1
j_gene: TRBJ1-1
abundance: -
d_gene: -
CDR3aa: CSVEEGADEAFF
CDR3nt: TGCAGCGTTGAGGAGGGAGCGGACGAAGCTTTCTTT

v_gene: TRBV5-1
j_gene: TRBJ2-3
abundance: few
d_gene: TRBD1
CDR3aa: CASSYDRARTDTQYF
CDR3nt: TGCGCCAGCAGCTACGACAGGGCCCGCACAGATACGCAGTATTTT

v_gene: TRBV7-3
j_gene: TRBJ2-1
abundance: -
d_gene: -
CDR3aa: CASSSPGTGFNEQFF
CDR3nt: TGTGCCAGCAGCTCCCCCGGCACAGGATTCAATGAGCAGTTCTTC

v_gene: TRBV24-1
j_gene: TRBJ2-2
abundance: few
d_gene: TRBD1
CDR3aa: CATSDWTGANTGELFF
CDR3nt: TGTGCCACCAGTGATTGGACAGGAGCGAACACCGGGGAGCTGTTTTTT

v_gene: TRBV5-1
j_gene: TRBJ1-1
abundance: many
d_gene: TRBD1
CDR3aa: CASSSTGIGVNTEAFF
CDR3nt: TGCGCCAGCAGCTCGACAGGGATTGGGGTGAACACTGAAGCTTTCTTT

v_gene: TRBV12-3/TRBV12-4
j_gene: TRBJ2-2
abundance: many
d_gene: TRBD2
CDR3aa: CASSFPRTSGTNTGELFF
CDR3nt: TGTGCCAGCAGTTTTCCCCGGACTAGCGGCACGAACACCGGGGAGCTGTTTTTT

v_gene: TRBV11-2
j_gene: TRBJ1-1
abundance: few
d_gene: TRBD1
CDR3aa: CASSSQGASTEAFF
CDR3nt: TGTGCCAGCAGCTCACAGGGGGCTAGTACTGAAGCTTTCTTT

v_gene: TRBV20-1
j_gene: TRBJ2-5
abundance: -
d_gene: -
CDR3aa: CSARALPARPQYF
CDR3nt: TGCAGTGCTAGAGCCCTCCCTGCTCGGCCCCAGTACTTC

v_gene: TRBV5-1
j_gene: TRBJ2-7
abundance: -
d_gene: TRBD2
CDR3aa: CASSSITSGNEQYF
CDR3nt: TGCGCCAGCAGCTCCATTACTAGCGGGAACGAGCAGTACTTC

v_gene: TRBV7-9
j_gene: TRBJ2-2
abundance: few
d_gene: TRBD1
CDR3aa: CASTSTGTAGELFF
CDR3nt: TGTGCCAGCACTTCGACAGGGACCGCCGGGGAGCTGTTTTTT

v_gene: TRBV6-5
j_gene: TRBJ1-2
abundance: many
d_gene: -
CDR3aa: CASSYEGEGRYGYTF
CDR3nt: TGTGCCAGCAGTTATGAAGGGGAAGGAAGATATGGCTACACCTTC

v_gene: TRBV7-8
j_gene: TRBJ2-3
abundance: few
d_gene: -
CDR3aa: CATANGIGGDSTDTQYF
CDR3nt: TGTGCTACCGCCAATGGTATCGGCGGGGATAGCACAGATACGCAGTATTTT

v_gene: TRBV10-3
j_gene: TRBJ2-7
abundance: many
d_gene: -
CDR3aa: CAISDGLSAEQYF
CDR3nt: TGTGCCATCAGTGATGGGCTGAGCGCCGAGCAGTACTTC

v_gene: TRBV7-9
j_gene: TRBJ1-1
abundance: -
d_gene: TRBD1
CDR3aa: CASSPRYRGDTEAFF
CDR3nt: TGTGCCAGCAGCCCACGGTACAGGGGAGACACTGAAGCTTTCTTT

v_gene: TRBV20-1
j_gene: TRBJ1-4
abundance: -
d_gene: -
CDR3aa: CSATTPTGENEKLFF
CDR3nt: TGCAGTGCCACGACCCCGACAGGAGAAAATGAAAAACTGTTTTTT

v_gene: TRBV7-8
j_gene: TRBJ2-7
abundance: -
d_gene: TRBD1
CDR3aa: CASSWGQGASYEQYF
CDR3nt: TGTGCCAGCAGCTGGGGACAGGGGGCGTCCTACGAGCAGTACTTC

v_gene: TRBV7-2
j_gene: TRBJ1-1
abundance: -
d_gene: -
CDR3aa: CASSFGRANTEAFF
CDR3nt: TGTGCCAGCAGCTTTGGACGGGCAAACACTGAAGCTTTCTTT

v_gene: TRBV11-2
j_gene: TRBJ2-6
abundance: -
d_gene: TRBD2
CDR3aa: CASSSLAGGLIRGANVLTF
CDR3nt: TGTGCCAGCAGCTCCCTAGCGGGAGGGCTGATCCGCGGGGCCAACGTCCTGACTTTC

v_gene: TRBV6-5
j_gene: TRBJ2-1
abundance: -
d_gene: TRBD2
CDR3aa: CASSFGVGARGLEQFF
CDR3nt: TGTGCCAGCAGTTTTGGTGTGGGAGCTCGGGGACTAGAGCAGTTCTTC

v_gene: TRBV18
j_gene: TRBJ1-1
abundance: -
d_gene: -
CDR3aa: CASSRLGYTEAFF
CDR3nt: TGTGCCAGCTCTCGTCTGGGGTACACTGAAGCTTTCTTT

v_gene: TRBV6-5
j_gene: TRBJ1-2
abundance: few
d_gene: -
CDR3aa: CASSYRERAYGYTF
CDR3nt: TGTGCCAGCAGTTACCGAGAGCGGGCCTATGGCTACACCTTC